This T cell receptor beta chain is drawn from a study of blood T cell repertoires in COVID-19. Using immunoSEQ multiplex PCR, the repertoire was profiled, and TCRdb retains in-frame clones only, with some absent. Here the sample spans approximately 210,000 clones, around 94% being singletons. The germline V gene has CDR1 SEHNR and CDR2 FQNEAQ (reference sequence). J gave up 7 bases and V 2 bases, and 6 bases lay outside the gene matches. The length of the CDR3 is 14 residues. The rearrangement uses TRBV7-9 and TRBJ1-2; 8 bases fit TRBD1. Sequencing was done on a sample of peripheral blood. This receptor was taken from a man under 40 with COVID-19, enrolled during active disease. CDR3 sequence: CASSLSDRVGGYTF. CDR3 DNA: TGTGCCAGCAGCTTATCGGACAGGGTGGGTGGCTACACCTTC.